This entry lists 32 T cell receptor beta chains sequenced from one sample in a study of T cells after yellow fever vaccination. TCRdb used MiXCR to reprocess the 5' RACE reads, holding one entry per CDR3 protein. This table holds some 320,000 distinct CDR3 sequences, roughly 8.7% found once. The material was PBMCs, obtained on the day of the first yellow fever vaccination. Every receptor here comes from a man aged 18-30 years who received the YFV17D yellow fever vaccine.

A few counts support this clonotype. CDR3 amino acids: CASSWRGQGITEAFF. The CDR3 DNA reads TGTGCCAGCAGCTGGCGCGGACAGGGGATTACTGAAGCTTTCTTT. The chain uses TRBV3-1 and TRBJ1-1; the match to TRBD1 covers 9 bases. The CDR3 length is 15 residues. CDR1 is LGHDT and CDR2 is YNNKEL in the germline V gene (reference sequence). With 5 bases clipped from V and 5 bases from J, the junction kept 9 bases outside the gene matches.

This clonotype has ten or more counts. The chain has TRBV9 and TRBJ2-1; TRBD2 is a possible D gene (7 bases). The V and J ends lost 4 bases and 8 bases respectively, with 13 bases between them. CDR1 SGDLS and CDR2 YYNGEE come from the germline V gene. There are 13 residues in the CDR3. Here the CDR3 reads CASSSEGGYEQFF. The CDR3 coding sequence is TGTGCCAGCAGCTCAGAGGGGGGGTATGAGCAGTTCTTC.

This clonotype was recorded at least ten times. The rearrangement uses TRBV7-8 and TRBJ2-4; 7 positions agree with TRBD1. The ends lost 0 bases at V and 5 bases at J; junction bases unmatched: 1. The CDR3 is 14 residues long. Germline CDR1 SGHVS, CDR2 FQNEAQ. CDR3 amino acids: CASSLAGGQNIQYF. The DNA for the CDR3 is TGTGCCAGCAGCTTAGCAGGGGGCCAAAACATTCAGTACTTC.

In its sample, this clonotype was seen a few times. The chain couples TRBV3-1 to TRBJ1-3; D is possibly TRBD1 (5 bases). Germline CDR1 LGHDT, CDR2 YNNKEL (reference sequence). The CDR3 loop spans 13 amino acids. Between the trimmed V and J ends, which lost 3 bases and 4 bases, there was a span of 7 bases. The CDR3 sequence is CASSQGVGNTIYF. CDR3 nucleotides: TGTGCCAGCAGCCAGGGGGTAGGAAACACCATATATTTT.

This clonotype occurred a few times. The V call is TRBV5-6, the J call TRBJ2-1; perhaps TRBD2 as D (7 bases). Trimming took off 5 bases at V and 9 bases at J, with 21 bases between the two ends. The CDR3 has 15 residues. Germline CDR1 is SGHDT and CDR2 is YYEEEE. This CDR3 is CASRGLGGRRGEQFF. The CDR3 nucleotides read TGTGCCAGCAGGGGCCTCGGGGGGCGGCGGGGTGAGCAGTTCTTC.

This clonotype occurred a few times. This rearrangement joins TRBV6-1 to TRBJ1-4, with D perhaps matching TRBD1 (5 bases). The CDR3 covers 15 residues. The V end was cut by 7 bases, the J end by 7 bases, with 19 bases between. Germline CDR1 MNHNS, CDR2 SASEGT. CDR3 sequence: CASTLRTSPPEKLFF. In nucleotides, the CDR3 is TGTGCCAGCACCTTGCGGACATCTCCCCCTGAAAAACTGTTTTTT.

This clonotype was seen a handful of times. This chain links TRBV5-1 with TRBJ1-2; possible D gene TRBD1, 6 bases. Trimming cost V 0 bases and J 3 bases, with 6 bases left between them. Germline V CDR1 and CDR2: SGHRS, YFSETQ. The CDR3 sequence is 13 residues long. CDR3 coding DNA: TGCGCCAGCAGCTTGGCAGGGGACTATGGCTACACCTTC. It translates to CASSLAGDYGYTF.

The chain has TRBV2 and TRBJ2-5; TRBD2 might be the D (7 bases). There are 13 residues in the CDR3. V gave up 8 bases and J gave up 5 bases, with 15 bases separating them. The germline CDR1 and CDR2 sequences are SNHLY and FYNNEI. CDR3: CASSGGPVETQYF. In nucleotides, the CDR3 is TGTGCCAGCTCCGGGGGGCCGGTGGAGACCCAGTACTTC.

This clonotype was seen only a few times. The rearrangement joins TRBV4-2 to TRBJ2-5, with TRBD2 matching over 11 bases. Germline values: CDR1 LGHNA, CDR2 YNFKEQ. CDR3 size: 17 residues. The J segment lost 1 base and the V segment lost 3 bases, leaving 7 bases of the junction unmatched. The CDR3 DNA sequence: TGTGCCAGCAGCCAGTATCTAGCGGGGGGAATCCAAGAGACCCAGTACTTC. Translating gives CASSQYLAGGIQETQYF.

This clonotype was recorded a few times. This chain's CDR3 is CASSQDLALGGEQFF. The CDR3 nucleotides are TGTGCCAGCAGCCAAGATCTAGCCCTGGGGGGTGAGCAGTTCTTC. The chain is built from TRBV3-1 and TRBJ2-1; possible D gene TRBD2, 6 bases. Germline lookup yields CDR1 LGHDT and CDR2 YNNKEL (reference sequence). CDR3 length equals 15 residues. The V gene lost 0 bases and the J gene lost 9 bases, with 15 bases spanning the gap.

The genes are TRBV6-6 and TRBJ1-5, with D unresolved. The germline CDR1 and CDR2 sequences are MNHNY and SVGAGI (reference sequence). The CDR3 contains 12 residues. V lost 8 bases and J lost 4, with 9 bases in between. CDR3 sequence: CASQQANQPQHF. In DNA, the CDR3 is TGTGCCAGCCAACAAGCGAATCAGCCCCAGCATTTT.

This clonotype has more than one count but fewer than ten. CDR3 coding DNA: TGTGCCAGCAGCAACAGGGGCCGGGGCACTGAAGCTTTCTTT. It yields the protein CASSNRGRGTEAFF. This chain uses TRBV6-2 or TRBV6-3 with TRBJ1-1; 7 bases line up with TRBD1. V gave up 6 bases and J gave up 4 bases; unmatched junction bases: 8. This CDR3 has 14 amino acids. Germline assignment: CDR1 MNHEY and CDR2 SVGEGT.

This clonotype was observed a few times. One end of the junction does not line up with germline, which may come from a read error. This chain connects TRBV5-5 to TRBJ1-2; no definite D call. The CDR3 runs to 15 residues. Germline loops: CDR1 SGHKS, CDR2 YYEKEE (reference sequence). CDR3 coding DNA: TGTGCCAGCAGCTTTAACCCGGGTTCTAAATATGGCTACACCTTC. Translation gives CASSFNPGSKYGYTF.

This clonotype was picked up a small number of times. The chain employs TRBV6-6 and TRBJ1-5; D is possibly TRBD1 (5 bases). Germline V lookup: CDR1 MNHNY, CDR2 SVGAGI (reference sequence). V lost 7 bases and J lost 7, with 14 bases in between. This CDR3 is built from 13 residues. The CDR3 protein is CASIPGGGQPQHF. Here the CDR3 DNA reads TGTGCCAGCATTCCCGGGGGGGGGCAGCCCCAGCATTTT.

There are a few counts of this clonotype. The V gene is TRBV5-1, the J gene TRBJ2-5, with 7 bases identical to TRBD1. In germline, CDR1 is SGHRS, CDR2 YFSETQ. This CDR3 is 15 amino acids long. The trim removed 5 bases at V and 4 bases at J, leaving 11 bases unmatched. The CDR3 reads CASSYGTANVETQYF. The CDR3 DNA reads TGCGCCAGCAGTTATGGGACAGCGAACGTAGAGACCCAGTACTTC.

Only a few counts were recorded for this clonotype. This chain connects TRBV11-2 to TRBJ2-3; the match to TRBD1 covers 11 bases. CDR1 and CDR2 (germline): SGHAT, FQNNGV. The CDR3 is 19 residues long. After removal of 6 bases from V and 1 base from J, the junction contained 15 bases not matched to a gene. The CDR3 sequence is CASRALRTGGASGTDTQYF. CDR3 DNA: TGTGCCAGCAGGGCTTTAAGGACAGGGGGCGCTTCTGGCACAGATACGCAGTATTTT.

The chain joins TRBV6-6 to TRBJ2-1; D is undetermined. The germline V gene has CDR1 MNHNY and CDR2 SVGAGI (reference sequence). V was shortened by 6 bases and J by 6 bases, with 9 bases between the two germline ends. CDR3 length: 12 residues. The CDR3 protein is CASRINLNEQFF. CDR3 DNA sequence: TGTGCCAGCAGAATCAACCTCAATGAGCAGTTCTTC.

This clonotype was seen more than once but under ten times. The chain has TRBV6-2 or TRBV6-3 and TRBJ2-7; D is undetermined. Per germline, CDR1 MNHEY and CDR2 SVGEGT. This CDR3 is built from 13 residues. Trimming pared 2 bases from V and 6 bases from J, leaving 11 bases between. The CDR3 region has the DNA TGTGCCAGCAGTTACAACAGCGCGAGCGAGCAGTACTTC. Protein sequence: CASSYNSASEQYF.

This clonotype showed up just a few times. The gene calls are TRBV7-2 and TRBJ2-5, with TRBD2 as a possible D gene (7 bases). The CDR3 consists of 13 residues. Trimming took 5 bases from V and 5 from J, leaving 12 bases between them. Germline V gives CDR1 SGHTA, CDR2 FQGNSA. The CDR3 reads CASSKQGGETQYF. In nucleotides, the CDR3 is TGTGCCAGCAGCAAACAGGGAGGGGAGACCCAGTACTTC.

This clonotype was seen ten or more times. The chain recombines TRBV4-1 with TRBJ2-3; D gene ambiguous. Germline lookup yields CDR1 MGHRA and CDR2 YSYEKL. The CDR3 runs 13 residues. The V end was cut by 1 base, the J end by 4 bases, with 6 bases between. This CDR3 is CASSQAAADTQYF. DNA for the CDR3: TGCGCCAGCAGCCAAGCCGCGGCAGATACGCAGTATTTT.

CDR3 in amino acids: CASSQAGTDYGYTF. The CDR3 DNA reads as TGCGCCAGCAGCCAAGCCGGGACAGACTATGGCTACACCTTC. The chain couples TRBV4-1 to TRBJ1-2, with 7 positions matching TRBD1. V was pared by 1 base and J by 3 bases, with 2 bases of the junction left unmatched. The germline V gene encodes CDR1 MGHRA and CDR2 YSYEKL. The CDR3 length is 14 residues.

This clonotype was picked up many times. V and J are TRBV5-1 and TRBJ2-3; D remains unclear. This CDR3 has 14 residues. Germline assignment: CDR1 SGHRS and CDR2 YFSETQ. Trimming shortened V by 4 bases and J by 0 bases, and 9 bases separated the two germline ends. The CDR3 DNA follows: TGCGCCAGCAGCCCCCAGACTAGCACAGATACGCAGTATTTT. This encodes CASSPQTSTDTQYF.

This clonotype has a handful of counts. This chain links TRBV6-5 with TRBJ1-1; 7 bases agree with TRBD1. Trimming cost V 6 bases and J 1 base; bases outside gene matches: 5. Germline-derived CDR1 and CDR2 are MNHEY and SVGAGI. The CDR3 spans 14 residues. The CDR3 loop is CASRPRTGNTEAFF. The CDR3 DNA is TGTGCCAGCAGACCCCGGACAGGGAACACTGAAGCTTTCTTT.

This clonotype turned up a few times. The V and J genes are TRBV18 and TRBJ1-2; D gene unclear. Germline assignment: CDR1 KGHSH and CDR2 LQKENI. The CDR3 runs 15 residues. Trimming shortened V by 0 bases and J by 4 bases, and 12 bases separated the two germline ends. The CDR3 loop is CASSPPGESLYGYTF. In nucleotides, the CDR3 is TGTGCCAGCTCACCACCTGGAGAATCTCTCTATGGCTACACCTTC.

This clonotype was observed many times. The J gene is TRBJ2-5, the V gene TRBV5-1; D is unclear. Germline V gene lookup returns CDR1 SGHRS and CDR2 YFSETQ. With 0 bases removed from V and 0 bases from J, the gap between germline ends came to 0 bases. This CDR3 is built from 12 residues. The CDR3 is CASSLDQETQYF. The CDR3 DNA sequence: TGCGCCAGCAGCTTGGACCAAGAGACCCAGTACTTC.

The CDR3, as DNA: TGTGCCAGCAGCCTGCGAGGGGAAGCGGGGGGGCGTGCAGATACGCAGTATTTT. Translating it yields CASSLRGEAGGRADTQYF. The genes are TRBV11-2 and TRBJ2-3; 10 bases map to TRBD2. The J segment lost 4 bases and the V segment lost 5 bases, leaving 15 bases of the junction unmatched. The CDR3 length is 18 residues. CDR1 and CDR2 from the germline V gene are SGHAT and FQNNGV.

This clonotype turned up a few times. The rearrangement joins TRBV19 to TRBJ2-7; tentative D call: TRBD1 (5 bases). The CDR3 length is 14 residues. Germline values: CDR1 LNHDA, CDR2 SQIVND (reference sequence). Trimming cost V 3 bases and J 3 bases, with 12 bases left between them. Here the CDR3 reads CASSIAGMGYEQYF. The CDR3 nucleotides read TGTGCCAGTAGTATCGCAGGGATGGGCTACGAGCAGTACTTC.

This clonotype has ten or more counts. This chain links TRBV5-1 with TRBJ2-3; 7 nucleotides line up with TRBD1. This CDR3 is built from 14 residues. Trimming at V came to 6 bases and at J to 2 bases, leaving 6 bases not matched to a gene. Germline V gives CDR1 SGHRS, CDR2 YFSETQ. CDR3 sequence (DNA): TGCGCCAGCACTCTAGAGGGGGCCACAGATACGCAGTATTTT. It yields the protein CASTLEGATDTQYF.

The V call is TRBV19, the J call TRBJ1-5; possible D gene TRBD1, 6 bases. Trimming pared 5 bases from V and 2 bases from J, leaving 16 bases between. Germline CDR1 and CDR2: LNHDA and SQIVND (reference sequence). The CDR3 sequence is 16 residues long. The CDR3 loop is CASSLRGGLGNQPQHF. In DNA form, the CDR3 reads TGTGCCAGTAGTCTCCGGGGGGGGCTGGGCAATCAGCCCCAGCATTTT.

This clonotype has more than one count but fewer than ten. The rearrangement joins TRBV15 to TRBJ1-2; D may be TRBD1 (5 bases). Trimming took 5 bases from V and 2 from J, leaving 6 bases between them. There are 12 residues in the CDR3. Germline-derived CDR1 and CDR2 are LNHNV and YYDKDF (reference sequence). The CDR3 nucleotides are TGTGCCACCAGCGGGGCGAACTATGGCTACACCTTC. Amino acids: CATSGANYGYTF.

This clonotype appeared a few times. The rearrangement links TRBV18 to TRBJ2-1; D is uncertain. The V gene lost 6 bases and the J gene lost 4 bases, with 7 bases spanning the gap. CDR1 KGHSH and CDR2 LQKENI come from the germline V gene. This CDR3 spans 12 amino acids. The CDR3, as DNA: TGTGCCAGCTCTCGAGGATACAATGAGCAGTTCTTC. Protein sequence: CASSRGYNEQFF.

This chain joins TRBV30 and TRBJ2-1, with D possibly TRBD2 on 5 matching bases. CDR1 and CDR2 from the germline V gene are GTSNPN and SVGIG (reference sequence). Trimming cost V 2 bases and J 4 bases, with 9 bases left between them. The CDR3 contains 13 residues. In DNA form, the CDR3 reads TGTGCCTGGAGTAGAGGGCAATACAATGAGCAGTTCTTC. Translation: CAWSRGQYNEQFF.